This T cell receptor beta chain was profiled in a study of spatial heterogeneity in lung cancer. One entry per CDR3 protein results from TCRdb running MiXCR on the 5' RACE reads. This sample carries under 100,000 distinct CDR3 sequences, approximately 8.9% of them seen once, and the ten largest clones take 6.9%. CDR3 length: 13 amino acids. CDR1 is SQVTM and CDR2 is ANQGSEA in the germline V gene. The V gene lost 4 bases and the J gene lost 4 bases, with 12 bases spanning the gap. This clonotype was recorded many times. The sample's time point: sample taken at primary tumor resection. The authors sequenced whole RNA from tumor, nontumor lung or frozen PBMC without sorting.

The chain recombines TRBV29-1 with TRBJ2-3; possible D gene TRBD2, 5 bases. This receptor was taken from a male donor with early-stage non-small cell lung cancer. The specimen comprised PBMCs, sampled at surgery. CDR3 amino acids: CSVVVGVPDTQYF. In DNA, the CDR3 is TGCAGCGTTGTTGTCGGGGTCCCAGATACGCAGTATTTT.